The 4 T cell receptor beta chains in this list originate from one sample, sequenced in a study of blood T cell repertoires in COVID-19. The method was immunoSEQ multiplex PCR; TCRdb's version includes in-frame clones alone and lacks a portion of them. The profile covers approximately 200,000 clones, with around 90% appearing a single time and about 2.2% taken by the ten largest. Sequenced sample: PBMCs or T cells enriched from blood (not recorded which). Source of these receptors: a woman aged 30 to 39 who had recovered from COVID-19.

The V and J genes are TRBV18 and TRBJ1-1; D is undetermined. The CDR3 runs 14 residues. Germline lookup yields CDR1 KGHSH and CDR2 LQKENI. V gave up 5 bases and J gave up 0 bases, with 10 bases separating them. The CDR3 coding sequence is TGTGCCAGCTCAGGTCGGGAGATGAACACTGAAGCTTTCTTT. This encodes CASSGREMNTEAFF.

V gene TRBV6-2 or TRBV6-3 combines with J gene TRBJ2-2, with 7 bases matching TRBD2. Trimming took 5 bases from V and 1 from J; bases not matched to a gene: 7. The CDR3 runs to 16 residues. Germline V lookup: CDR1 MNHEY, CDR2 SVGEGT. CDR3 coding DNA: TGTGCCAGCAGTGACCGGGGGGAGGGGAACACCGGGGAGCTGTTTTTT. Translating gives CASSDRGEGNTGELFF.

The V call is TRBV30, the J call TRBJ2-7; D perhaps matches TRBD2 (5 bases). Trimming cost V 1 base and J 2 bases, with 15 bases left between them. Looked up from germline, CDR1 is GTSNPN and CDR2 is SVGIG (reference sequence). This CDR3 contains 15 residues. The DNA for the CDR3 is TGTGCCTGGAGTGCCGGTTCGGGGTGGGCCTACGAGCAGTACTTC. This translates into CAWSAGSGWAYEQYF.

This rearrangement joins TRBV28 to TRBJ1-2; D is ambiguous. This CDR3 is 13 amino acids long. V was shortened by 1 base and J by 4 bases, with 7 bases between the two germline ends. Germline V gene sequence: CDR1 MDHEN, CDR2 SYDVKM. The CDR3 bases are TGTGCCAGCAGTTTATATAGGAGCTATGGCTACACCTTC. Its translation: CASSLYRSYGYTF.